Here is one T cell receptor beta chain with its context. In TCRdb, the reads were re-called with MiXCR into one record per CDR3 protein. The sample lists about 130,000 distinct CDR3 sequences, almost 9% seen once, with about 9.4% in the top ten. This record belongs to a study of T cell repertoires in cytomegalovirus infection. Germline V CDR1 and CDR2: MNHNY, SVGAGI (reference sequence). Trimming removed 6 bases from V and 2 bases from J, with 9 bases in between. The CDR3 is made up of 13 amino acids. The TCR comes from a human donor in good health (CMV status not recorded). Some clones in this sample may be carry-over from other donors' samples. J is TRBJ2-3 and V is TRBV6-6; D not certain. The sample taken for sequencing was PBMCs. CDR3 region: CASRVRYTDTQYF. The CDR3 nucleotides are TGTGCCAGCAGGGTCAGGTACACAGATACGCAGTATTTT.